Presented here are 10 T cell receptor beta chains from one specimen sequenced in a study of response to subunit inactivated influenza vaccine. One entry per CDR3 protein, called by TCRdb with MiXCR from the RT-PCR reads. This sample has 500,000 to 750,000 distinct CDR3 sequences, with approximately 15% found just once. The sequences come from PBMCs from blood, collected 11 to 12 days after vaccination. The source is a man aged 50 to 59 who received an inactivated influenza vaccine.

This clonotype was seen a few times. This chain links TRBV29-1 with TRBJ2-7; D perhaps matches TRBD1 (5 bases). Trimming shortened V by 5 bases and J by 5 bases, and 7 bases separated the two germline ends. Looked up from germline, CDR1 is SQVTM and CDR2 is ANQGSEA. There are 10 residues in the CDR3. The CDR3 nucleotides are TGCAGCGTTTCGACAGACGAGCAGTACTTC. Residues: CSVSTDEQYF.

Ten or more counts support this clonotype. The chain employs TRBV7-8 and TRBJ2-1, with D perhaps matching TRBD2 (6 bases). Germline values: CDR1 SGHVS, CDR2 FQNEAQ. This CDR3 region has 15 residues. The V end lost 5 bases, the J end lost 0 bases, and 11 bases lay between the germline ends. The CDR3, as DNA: TGTGCCAGCAGCCCACGACTAGACTCCTACAATGAGCAGTTCTTC. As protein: CASSPRLDSYNEQFF.

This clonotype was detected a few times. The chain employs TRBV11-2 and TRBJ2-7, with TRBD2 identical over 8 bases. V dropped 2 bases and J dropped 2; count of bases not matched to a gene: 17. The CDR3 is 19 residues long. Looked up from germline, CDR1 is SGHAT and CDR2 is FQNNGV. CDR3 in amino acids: CASSLLGGGTSRLTYEQYF. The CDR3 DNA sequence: TGTGCCAGCAGCTTATTGGGTGGGGGGACTAGTCGACTTACCTACGAGCAGTACTTC. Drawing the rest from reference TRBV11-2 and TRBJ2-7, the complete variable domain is EAGVAQSPRYKIIEKRQSVAFWCNPISGHATLYWYQQILGQGPKLLIQFQNNGVVDDSQLPKDRFSAERLKGVDSTLKIQPAKLEDSAVYLCASSLLGGGTSRLTYEQYFGPGTRLTVT.

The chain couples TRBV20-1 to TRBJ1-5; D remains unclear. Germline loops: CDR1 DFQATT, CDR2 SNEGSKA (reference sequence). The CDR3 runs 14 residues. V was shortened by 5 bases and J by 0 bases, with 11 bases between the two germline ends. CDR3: CSAQRAVSNQPQHF. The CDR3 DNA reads TGCAGTGCTCAGAGGGCCGTTAGCAATCAGCCCCAGCATTTT.

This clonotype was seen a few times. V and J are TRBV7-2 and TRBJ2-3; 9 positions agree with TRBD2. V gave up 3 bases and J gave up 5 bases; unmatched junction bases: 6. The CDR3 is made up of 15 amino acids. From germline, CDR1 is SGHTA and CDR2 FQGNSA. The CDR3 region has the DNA TGTGCCAGCAGCTTCCAAGCGGGGGGAGTAGATACGCAGTATTTT. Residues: CASSFQAGGVDTQYF.

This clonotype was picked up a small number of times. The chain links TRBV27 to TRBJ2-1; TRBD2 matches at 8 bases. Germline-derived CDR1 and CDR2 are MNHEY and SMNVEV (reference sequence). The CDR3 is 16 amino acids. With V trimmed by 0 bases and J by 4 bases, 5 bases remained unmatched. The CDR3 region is CASSLSGAGVYNEQFF. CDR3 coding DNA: TGTGCCAGCAGTTTATCGGGAGCGGGAGTTTACAATGAGCAGTTCTTC.

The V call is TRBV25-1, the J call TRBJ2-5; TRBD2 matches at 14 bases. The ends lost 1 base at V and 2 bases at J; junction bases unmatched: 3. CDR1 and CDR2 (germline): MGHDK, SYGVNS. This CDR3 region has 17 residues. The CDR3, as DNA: TGTGCCAGCAGTGAATCTTGGACTAGCGGGAGGCAAGAGACCCAGTACTTC. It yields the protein CASSESWTSGRQETQYF.

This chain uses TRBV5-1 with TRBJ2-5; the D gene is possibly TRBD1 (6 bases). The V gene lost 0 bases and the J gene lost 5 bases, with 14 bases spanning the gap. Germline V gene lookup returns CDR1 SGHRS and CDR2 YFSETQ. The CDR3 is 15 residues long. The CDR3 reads CASSLGLTGSETQYF. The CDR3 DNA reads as TGCGCCAGCAGCTTGGGACTAACAGGGTCCGAGACCCAGTACTTC.

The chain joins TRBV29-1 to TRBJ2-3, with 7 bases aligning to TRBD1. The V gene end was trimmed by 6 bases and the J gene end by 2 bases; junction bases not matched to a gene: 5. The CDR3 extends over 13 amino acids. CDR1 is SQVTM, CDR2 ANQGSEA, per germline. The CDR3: CSVPDRLTDTQYF. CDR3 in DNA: TGCAGCGTCCCGGACAGGCTCACAGATACGCAGTATTTT.

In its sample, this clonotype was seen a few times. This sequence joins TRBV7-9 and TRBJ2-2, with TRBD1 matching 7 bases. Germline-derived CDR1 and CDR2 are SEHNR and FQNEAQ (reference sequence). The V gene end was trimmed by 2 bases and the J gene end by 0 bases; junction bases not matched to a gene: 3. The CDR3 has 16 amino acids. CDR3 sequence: CASSLYQGANTGELFF. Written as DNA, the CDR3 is TGTGCCAGCAGCTTATATCAGGGGGCGAACACCGGGGAGCTGTTTTTT.